Following are 7 T cell receptor beta chains from one sample sequenced in a study of blood T cells in healthy people across ages. The second PCR ran 7 to 11 cycles with a sample-barcoded 5' primer and J-beta primers. One entry per CDR3 protein results from TCRdb running MiXCR on the 5' RACE reads. The sample lists 550,000 to 650,000 distinct CDR3 sequences, approximately 30% seen once, with 15% to 18% in the top ten. Sequences were obtained from blood. The source of these receptors is a woman older than 75 in good health.

A few counts support this clonotype. The rearrangement joins TRBV20-1 to TRBJ1-5; D is possibly TRBD1 (5 bases). The V gene's germline CDR1 is DFQATT and CDR2 SNEGSKA (reference sequence). The CDR3 consists of 16 residues. V was cut by 0 bases and J by 7 bases, with 19 bases left in between. The CDR3 DNA follows: TGCAGTGCTAGAGATAACTCCGGGACCTCTAGACAGCCCCAGCATTTT. The encoded protein is CSARDNSGTSRQPQHF.

V gene TRBV9 combines with J gene TRBJ2-2; 13 bases match TRBD2. CDR3 length equals 19 residues. Trimming at V came to 4 bases and at J to 0 bases, leaving 9 bases not matched to a gene. The germline gives CDR1 SGDLS, CDR2 YYNGEE. Here the CDR3 DNA reads TGTGCCAGCAGCCGGGGGACTAGCGGGGCGAACGCGAACACCGGGGAGCTGTTTTTT. This codes for CASSRGTSGANANTGELFF.

The V gene is TRBV6-5, the J gene TRBJ1-1; D gene unclear. Germline V gene data show CDR1 as MNHEY and CDR2 as SVGAGI. The CDR3 runs 14 residues. V lost 8 bases, J lost 1 base, and 14 bases lay in between. CDR3 DNA sequence: TGTGCCAGCGTTGCGGCGCGGACGAACACTGAAGCTTTCTTT. Amino acid sequence: CASVAARTNTEAFF.

About this clonotype: A much larger clone differs by one base, so this may be a read error. V and J are TRBV12-3 or TRBV12-4 and TRBJ1-2; D is possibly TRBD1 (5 bases). The V gene lost 3 bases and the J gene lost 2 bases, with 10 bases spanning the gap. The CDR3 spans 14 residues. In DNA, the CDR3 is TGTGCCAGCAGTTTCGGGGGATCCAACTATGGCTACACCTTC. Its protein product is CASSFGGSNYGYTF.

This clonotype has a count of ten or more. The chain couples TRBV20-1 to TRBJ2-7; TRBD1 or TRBD2 may be the D gene (5 bases each). Germline V lookup: CDR1 DFQATT, CDR2 SNEGSKA (reference sequence). This CDR3 spans 12 amino acids. V was shortened by 0 bases and J by 3 bases, with 6 bases between the two germline ends. The CDR3 is CSAREGVYEQYF. The CDR3 nucleotides are TGCAGTGCTAGAGAGGGGGTCTACGAGCAGTACTTC.

The V gene is TRBV29-1, the J gene TRBJ2-5; TRBD1 aligns across 9 bases. The CDR3 is 19 residues long. V lost 2 bases and J lost 3; bases outside the gene matches: 19. Germline values: CDR1 SQVTM, CDR2 ANQGSEA. CDR3 in DNA: TGCAGCGTTGAATACCTAATCTTCAGGGACAGGGTGACGGAAGAGACCCAGTACTTC. Protein sequence: CSVEYLIFRDRVTEETQYF.

The V and J genes are TRBV7-3 and TRBJ2-1; weak D call: TRBD2 (7 bases). The V gene's germline CDR1 is SGHTA and CDR2 FQGTGA. Trimming pared 5 bases from V and 5 bases from J, leaving 16 bases between. The CDR3 is 15 residues long. The CDR3 region is CASSLDRGAHNEQFF. For the CDR3, the DNA is TGTGCCAGCAGCCTAGATCGGGGGGCCCACAATGAGCAGTTCTTC. Full variable domain (outside the CDR3, taken from reference TRBV7-3 and TRBJ2-1): GAGVSQTPSNKVTEKGKYVELRCDPISGHTALYWYRQSLGQGPEFLIYFQGTGAADDSGLPNDRFFAVRPEGSVSTLKIQRTERGDSAVYLCASSLDRGAHNEQFFGPGTRLTVL.